The source of this T cell receptor (beta chain) is a study of beta chain features in type 1 diabetes. This CDR3 spans 13 amino acids. The J segment lost 14 bases and the V segment lost 2 bases, leaving 8 bases of the junction unmatched. Per the germline V gene, CDR1 is MNHEY and CDR2 is SVGAGI. Sorted CD4+ subsets: naive, central memory, regulatory, stem cell-like memory (CD45RO/CCR7/CD25/CD127/CD95/CD27 panel). For this clone: Its antigen remains unknown.

Expressed TCRB transcripts were sequenced because the isolated RNA had all been reverse transcribed beforehand. Clones were read by immunoSEQ multiplex PCR, and TCRdb kept only the in-frame ones, dropping some. The table records 600,000 to 700,000 clones, roughly an eighth of them present only once. Study-level results: Insertions at VDJ junctions were less frequent in type 1 diabetes patients. These patients also deleted more nucleotides at the same junctions. Within each of all four CD4+ subsets, Type 1 diabetes patients had TCRB CDR3s that were moderately but significantly shorter.

This chain uses TRBV6-5 with TRBJ2-1; TRBD2 matches 8 bases. This TCR derives from a man aged 25-45 years with type 1 diabetes. The sample taken for sequencing was naive CD4+ T cells from blood. In nucleotides, the CDR3 is TGTGCCAGCAGTTACCGAATACCGGGGGGGGAGTTCTTC. Translating gives CASSYRIPGGEFF.